This T cell receptor beta chain stems from a study of monozygotic twins with inflammatory bowel disease. Study-level findings and limits: Findings did not support one strong IBD-associated signal or clonotype. Patient-to-patient differences in immunosuppressive treatment may have added variability to the repertoires.

Added by template switching were UMIs that each held a 6-nucleotide sample barcode. TCRdb re-analyzed the 5' RACE reads; it lists each CDR3 protein once, without DNA. The sample totals more than 100,000 distinct CDR3 sequences. As regards this clonotype: Its antigen is not known.

Germline V lookup: CDR1 SGHTA, CDR2 FQGNSA. This CDR3 spans 13 amino acids. The sequence derives from a human donor with ulcerative colitis or Crohn's disease, or a healthy co-twin of an affected twin (not recorded which). Source material: blood. J is TRBJ2-1 and V is TRBV7-2; with no DNA, the TCRdb D assignment of TRBD1 cannot be verified. The CDR3 protein is CASNPRGYNEQFF.